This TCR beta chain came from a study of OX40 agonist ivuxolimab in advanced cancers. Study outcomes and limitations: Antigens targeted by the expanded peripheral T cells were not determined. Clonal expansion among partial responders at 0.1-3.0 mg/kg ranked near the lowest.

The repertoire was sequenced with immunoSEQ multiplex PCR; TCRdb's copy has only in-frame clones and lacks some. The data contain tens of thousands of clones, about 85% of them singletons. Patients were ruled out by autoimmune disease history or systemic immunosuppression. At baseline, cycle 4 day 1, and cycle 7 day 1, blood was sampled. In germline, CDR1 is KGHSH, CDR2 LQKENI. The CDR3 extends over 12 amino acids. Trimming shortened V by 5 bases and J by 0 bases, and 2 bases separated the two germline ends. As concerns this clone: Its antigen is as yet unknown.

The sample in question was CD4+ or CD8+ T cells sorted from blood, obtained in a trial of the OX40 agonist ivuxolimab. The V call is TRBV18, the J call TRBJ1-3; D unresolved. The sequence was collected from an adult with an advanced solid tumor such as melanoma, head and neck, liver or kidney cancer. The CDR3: CASSASGNTIYF. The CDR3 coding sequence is TGTGCCAGCTCAGCCTCTGGAAACACCATATATTTT.